The clone carrying this TCR beta chain was observed a handful of times. Its target is not known. TCRdb re-analysed the RT-PCR reads in MiXCR, keeping a single row per CDR3 protein. The repertoire has about 500,000 distinct CDR3 sequences, 15% to 20% of them found once; the top ten carry around 3%. The entry originates in a study of response to subunit inactivated influenza vaccine. Overall study results and limits: It was the authors' suggestion that each seasonal influenza vaccination recruits few new T cells.

The sample consisted of CD4+ T cells sorted from PBMCs, taken less than 30 months after vaccination. The source of this sequence is a man between 50 and 69 years old who received an inactivated influenza vaccine.

This CDR3 reads CSARDDRGNEKLFF. The CDR3, as DNA: TGCAGTGCTAGAGATGACAGGGGGAATGAAAAACTGTTTTTT. The V gene is TRBV20-1, the J gene TRBJ1-4, with TRBD1 identical over 9 bases. Germline V gene data show CDR1 as DFQATT and CDR2 as SNEGSKA (reference sequence). The CDR3 extends over 14 amino acids. V lost 0 bases to trimming and J lost 5 bases; unmatched junction nucleotides: 1.